This record looks at one T cell receptor beta chain sequence and its context. Its antigen is currently unknown. One end of the junction is discordant with germline, which a read error may explain. These data come from a study of cytomegalovirus exposure and HLA in healthy donors. General study points: The study carried out a later analysis of TCR beta sequences. It associated 15,000 to 20,000 of them with specific HLA alleles at a false discovery rate of 0.05. In terms of immune exposure information, only CMV serostatus was available. For TCR beta chains, V- and J-gene trimming was later linked to a missense DCLRE1C variant.

The PCR used 60 Vbeta and 13 Jbeta primers. Sequencing was performed with immunoSEQ multiplex PCR; in TCRdb, only in-frame clones are kept and a portion is missing. The sample includes 80,000 to 130,000 clones, roughly three quarters of them seen just once. Though probably carrying unrecorded immune exposures, donors were nominally healthy at sampling. The CDR3 covers 15 residues. CDR1 is MNHNS, CDR2 SASEGT, per germline. The receptor was isolated from a female donor in good health and CMV-seropositive. The chain carries TRBV6-1 and TRBJ2-6; the D gene is possibly TRBD1 (5 bases). Sequenced: PBMCs. The CDR3 here is CASSEPAAGANGLTF. The DNA of the CDR3 is TGTGCCAGCAGTGAACCGGCAGCTGGGGCCAACGGCCTGACTTTC.